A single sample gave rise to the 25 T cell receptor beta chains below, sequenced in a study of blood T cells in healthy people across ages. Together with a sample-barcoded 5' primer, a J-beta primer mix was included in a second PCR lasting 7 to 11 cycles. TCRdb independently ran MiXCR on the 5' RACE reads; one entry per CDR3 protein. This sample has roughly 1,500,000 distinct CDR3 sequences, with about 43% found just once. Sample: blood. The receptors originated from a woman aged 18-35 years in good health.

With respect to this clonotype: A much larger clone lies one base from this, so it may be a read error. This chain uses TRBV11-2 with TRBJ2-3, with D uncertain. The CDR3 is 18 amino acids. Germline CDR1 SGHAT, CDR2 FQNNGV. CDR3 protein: CARSLRGPSTLVGDTQYF. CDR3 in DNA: TGTGCCCGCAGCTTACGCGGACCCTCAACCCTGGTGGGAGATACGCAGTATTTT.

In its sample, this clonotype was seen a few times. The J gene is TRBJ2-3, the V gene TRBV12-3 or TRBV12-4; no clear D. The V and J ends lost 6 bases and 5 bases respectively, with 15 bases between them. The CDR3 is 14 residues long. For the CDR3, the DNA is TGTGCCAGCAGCCGTACACCGTCGGGAGATACGCAGTATTTT. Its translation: CASSRTPSGDTQYF.

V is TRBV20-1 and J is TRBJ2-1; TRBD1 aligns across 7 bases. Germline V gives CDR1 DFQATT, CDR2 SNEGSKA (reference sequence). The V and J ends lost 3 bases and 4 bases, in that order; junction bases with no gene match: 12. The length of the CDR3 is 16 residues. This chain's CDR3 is CSARVTGIVLYNEQFF. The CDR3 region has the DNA TGCAGTGCTAGGGTGACAGGGATCGTGTTATACAATGAGCAGTTCTTC.

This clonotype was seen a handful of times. The CDR3 sequence is CSAWDGSSYEQYF. In nucleotides, the CDR3 is TGCAGTGCTTGGGACGGAAGCTCCTACGAGCAGTACTTC. The chain uses TRBV20-1 and TRBJ2-7; the D call may be TRBD1 or TRBD2 (5 bases each). The CDR3 contains 13 residues. CDR1 is DFQATT and CDR2 is SNEGSKA in the germline V gene (reference sequence). Trimming took 5 bases from V and 0 from J, leaving 11 bases between them.

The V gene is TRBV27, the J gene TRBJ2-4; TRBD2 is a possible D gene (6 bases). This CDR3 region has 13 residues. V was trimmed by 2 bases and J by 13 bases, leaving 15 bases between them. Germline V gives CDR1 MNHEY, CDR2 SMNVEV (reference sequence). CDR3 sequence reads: CASSLAGLTEQYF. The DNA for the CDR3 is TGTGCCAGCAGTTTAGCGGGACTCACAGAGCAGTACTTC.

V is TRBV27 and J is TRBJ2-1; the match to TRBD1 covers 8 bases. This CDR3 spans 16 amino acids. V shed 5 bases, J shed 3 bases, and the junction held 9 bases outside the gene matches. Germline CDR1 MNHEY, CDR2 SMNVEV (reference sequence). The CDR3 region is CASSVTGETFYNEQFF. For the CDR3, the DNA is TGTGCCAGCAGTGTGACAGGGGAGACTTTCTACAATGAGCAGTTCTTC.

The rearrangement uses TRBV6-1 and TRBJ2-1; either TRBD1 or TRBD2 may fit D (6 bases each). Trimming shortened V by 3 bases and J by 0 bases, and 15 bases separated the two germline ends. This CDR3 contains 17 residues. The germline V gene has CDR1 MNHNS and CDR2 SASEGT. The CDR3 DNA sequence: TGTGCCAGCAGTGACGGGTGGGGGGCGAGCTCCTACAATGAGCAGTTCTTC. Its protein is CASSDGWGASSYNEQFF.

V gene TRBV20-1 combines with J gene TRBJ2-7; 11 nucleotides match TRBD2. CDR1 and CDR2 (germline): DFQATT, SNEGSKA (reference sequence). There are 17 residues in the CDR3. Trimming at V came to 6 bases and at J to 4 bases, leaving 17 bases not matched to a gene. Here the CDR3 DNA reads TGCAGTGCAGCAGGGCTAGCGGGAGGTTTAGGGTCGTACGAGCAGTACTTC. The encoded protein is CSAAGLAGGLGSYEQYF.

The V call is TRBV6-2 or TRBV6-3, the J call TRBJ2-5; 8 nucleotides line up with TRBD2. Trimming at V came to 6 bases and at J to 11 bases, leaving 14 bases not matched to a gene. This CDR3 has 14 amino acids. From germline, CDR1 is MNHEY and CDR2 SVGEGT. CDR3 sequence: CASSSGTSRNEQYF. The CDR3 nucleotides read TGTGCCAGCAGCTCCGGGACTAGTCGGAATGAGCAGTACTTC.

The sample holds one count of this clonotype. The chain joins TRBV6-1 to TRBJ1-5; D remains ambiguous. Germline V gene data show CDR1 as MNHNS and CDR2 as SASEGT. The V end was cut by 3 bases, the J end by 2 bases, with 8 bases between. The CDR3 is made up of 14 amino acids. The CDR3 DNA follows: TGTGCCAGCAGTGACGCCGGGGGCAATCAGCCCCAGCATTTT. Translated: CASSDAGGNQPQHF.

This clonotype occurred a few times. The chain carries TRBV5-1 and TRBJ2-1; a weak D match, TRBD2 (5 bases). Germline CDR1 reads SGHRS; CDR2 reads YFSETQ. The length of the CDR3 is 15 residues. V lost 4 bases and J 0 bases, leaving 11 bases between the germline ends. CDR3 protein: CASSPSLSSYNEQFF. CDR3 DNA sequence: TGCGCCAGCAGCCCTAGCTTGAGCTCCTACAATGAGCAGTTCTTC.

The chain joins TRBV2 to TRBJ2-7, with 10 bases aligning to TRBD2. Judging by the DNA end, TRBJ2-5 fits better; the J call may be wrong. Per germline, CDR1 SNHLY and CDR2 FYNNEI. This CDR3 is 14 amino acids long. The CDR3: CASSKRAGGETQYF. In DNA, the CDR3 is TGTGCCAGCAGCAAACGAGCGGGAGGGGAGACCCAGTACTTC.

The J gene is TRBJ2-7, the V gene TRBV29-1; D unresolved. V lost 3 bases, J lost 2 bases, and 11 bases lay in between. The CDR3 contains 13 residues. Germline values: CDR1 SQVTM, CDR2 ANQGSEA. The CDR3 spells CSVDPGRPYEQYF. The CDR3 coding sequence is TGCAGCGTTGATCCAGGCCGCCCCTACGAGCAGTACTTC.

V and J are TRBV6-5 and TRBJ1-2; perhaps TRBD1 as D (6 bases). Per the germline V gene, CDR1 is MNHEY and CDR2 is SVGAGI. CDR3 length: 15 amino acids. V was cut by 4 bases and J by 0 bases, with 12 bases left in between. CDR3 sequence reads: CASSSLAGANYGYTF. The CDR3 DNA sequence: TGTGCCAGCAGTTCCCTGGCAGGGGCTAACTATGGCTACACCTTC.

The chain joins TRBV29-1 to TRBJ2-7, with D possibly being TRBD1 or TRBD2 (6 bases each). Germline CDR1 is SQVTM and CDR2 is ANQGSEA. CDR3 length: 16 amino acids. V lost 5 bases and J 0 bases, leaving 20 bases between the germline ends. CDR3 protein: CSVSLANGGYSYEQYF. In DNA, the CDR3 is TGCAGCGTTTCTCTTGCTAACGGGGGCTACTCCTACGAGCAGTACTTC.

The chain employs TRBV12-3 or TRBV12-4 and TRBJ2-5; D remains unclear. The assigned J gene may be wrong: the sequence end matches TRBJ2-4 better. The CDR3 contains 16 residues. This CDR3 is CASSLAGREDKNIQYF. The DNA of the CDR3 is TGTGCCAGCAGTTTAGCGGGCAGAGAGGACAAAAACATTCAGTACTTC.

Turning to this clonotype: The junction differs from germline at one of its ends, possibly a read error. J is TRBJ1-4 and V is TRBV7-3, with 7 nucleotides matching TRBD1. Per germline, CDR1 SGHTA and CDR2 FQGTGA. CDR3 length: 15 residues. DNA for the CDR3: TGTGCCAGCAGCCTAACAGGGGATTCGGGTGAAAAACTGTTTTTT. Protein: CASSLTGDSGEKLFF.

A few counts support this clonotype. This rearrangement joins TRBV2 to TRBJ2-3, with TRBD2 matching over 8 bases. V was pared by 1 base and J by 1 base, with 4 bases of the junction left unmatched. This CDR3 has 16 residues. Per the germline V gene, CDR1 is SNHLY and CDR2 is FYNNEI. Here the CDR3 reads CASSEGSGVRTDTQYF. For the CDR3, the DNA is TGTGCCAGCAGTGAAGGTAGCGGGGTTCGCACAGATACGCAGTATTTT.

CDR3: CASSLDRVVGSNQPQHF. In nucleotides, the CDR3 is TGTGCCAGCAGTTTAGACCGGGTCGTAGGGAGCAATCAGCCCCAGCATTTT. V is TRBV28 and J is TRBJ1-5; D remains ambiguous. The V gene lost 2 bases and the J gene lost 1 base, with 15 bases spanning the gap. This CDR3 spans 17 amino acids. CDR1 and CDR2 (germline): MDHEN, SYDVKM. The full variable domain, in which reference TRBV28 and TRBJ1-5 provide the parts outside the CDR3, is DVKVTQSSRYLVKRTGEKVFLECVQDMDHENMFWYRQDPGLGLRLIYFSYDVKMKEKGDIPEGYSVSREKKERFSLILESASTNQTSMYLCASSLDRVVGSNQPQHFGDGTRLSIL.

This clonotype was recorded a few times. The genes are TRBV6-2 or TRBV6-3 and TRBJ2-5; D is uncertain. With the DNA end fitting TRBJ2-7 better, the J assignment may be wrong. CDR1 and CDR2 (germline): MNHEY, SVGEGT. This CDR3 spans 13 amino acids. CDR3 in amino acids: CASSYMLEGEQYF. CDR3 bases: TGTGCCAGCAGTTACATGTTGGAAGGCGAGCAGTACTTC.

CDR3 residues: CASSRLTDTAGANVLTF. CDR3 in DNA: TGTGCCAGCAGTCGACTCACGGATACAGCTGGGGCCAACGTCCTGACTTTC. This chain links TRBV6-1 with TRBJ2-6; D is uncertain. Germline CDR1 and CDR2: MNHNS and SASEGT. The CDR3 has 17 residues. V lost 5 bases and J lost 2, with 16 bases in between.

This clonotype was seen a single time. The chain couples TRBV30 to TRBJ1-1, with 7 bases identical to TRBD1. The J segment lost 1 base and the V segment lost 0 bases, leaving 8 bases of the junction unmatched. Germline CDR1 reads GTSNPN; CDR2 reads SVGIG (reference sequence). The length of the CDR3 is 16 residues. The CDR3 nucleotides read TGTGCCTGGAGTGTAGTCTACGGGACAGCGAACACTGAAGCTTTCTTT. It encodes CAWSVVYGTANTEAFF.

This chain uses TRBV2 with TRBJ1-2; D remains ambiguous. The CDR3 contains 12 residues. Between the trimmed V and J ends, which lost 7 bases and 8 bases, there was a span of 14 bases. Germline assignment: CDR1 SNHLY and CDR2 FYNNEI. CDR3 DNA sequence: TGTGCCAGCAAGAACAGAATCGGGGGCTACACCTTC. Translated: CASKNRIGGYTF.

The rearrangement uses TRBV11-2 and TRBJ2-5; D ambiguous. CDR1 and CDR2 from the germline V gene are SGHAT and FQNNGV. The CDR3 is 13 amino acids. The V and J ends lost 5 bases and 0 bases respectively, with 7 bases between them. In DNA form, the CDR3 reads TGTGCCAGCAGCATTGGGCACCAAGAGACCCAGTACTTC. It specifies CASSIGHQETQYF.

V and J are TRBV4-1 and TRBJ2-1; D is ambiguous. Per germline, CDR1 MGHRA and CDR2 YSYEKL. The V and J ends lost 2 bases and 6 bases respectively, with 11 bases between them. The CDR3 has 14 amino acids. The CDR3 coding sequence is TGCGCCAGCAGCCAACCCCTCCCCGGCAATGAGCAGTTCTTC. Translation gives CASSQPLPGNEQFF.